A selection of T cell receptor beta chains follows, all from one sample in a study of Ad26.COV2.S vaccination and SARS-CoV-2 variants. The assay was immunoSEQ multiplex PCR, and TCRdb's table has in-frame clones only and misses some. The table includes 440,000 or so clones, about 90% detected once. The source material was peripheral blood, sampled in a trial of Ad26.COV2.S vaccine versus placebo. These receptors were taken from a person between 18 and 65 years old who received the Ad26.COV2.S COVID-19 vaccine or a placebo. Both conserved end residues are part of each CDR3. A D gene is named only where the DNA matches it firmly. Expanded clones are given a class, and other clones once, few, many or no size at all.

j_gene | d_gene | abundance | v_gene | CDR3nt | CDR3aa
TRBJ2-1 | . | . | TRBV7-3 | TGTGCCAGCAGCCTACTAGGGGCTGAGCAGTTCTTC | CASSLLGAEQFF
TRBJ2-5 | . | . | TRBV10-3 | TGTGCCATCAGTGCGGCCGGAGGGACAGCCGACGAGACCCAGTACTTC | CAISAAGGTADETQYF
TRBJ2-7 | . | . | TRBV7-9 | TGTGCCAGCAGCCTCCGACAGAACTACGAGCAGTACTTC | CASSLRQNYEQYF
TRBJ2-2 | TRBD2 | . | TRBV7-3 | TGTGCCAGCAGCTTACTCACAGCGGGAGTGCCCGGGGAGCTGTTTTTT | CASSLLTAGVPGELFF
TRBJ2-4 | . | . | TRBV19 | TGTGCCAGTAGTTGGGCCGACCATAAAAACATTCAGTACTTC | CASSWADHKNIQYF
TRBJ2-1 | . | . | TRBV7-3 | TGTGCCAGCAGCTTATGGGGGCGGGAGCGAACCAATGAGCAGTTCTTC | CASSLWGRERTNEQFF
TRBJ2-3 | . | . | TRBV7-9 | TGTGCCGGGGCAGGACGAGAGTTTGGCACAGATACGCAGTATTTT | CAGAGREFGTDTQYF
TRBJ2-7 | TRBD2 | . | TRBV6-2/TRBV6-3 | TGTGCCAGCAGTTACCGGTCTAGCGGGAGTGCCGAGCAGTACTTC | CASSYRSSGSAEQYF
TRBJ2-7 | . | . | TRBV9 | TGTGCCAGCAGCGTAGGGACTCCACCGTCCTACGAGCAGTACTTC | CASSVGTPPSYEQYF
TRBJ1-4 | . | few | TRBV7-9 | TGTGCCAGCAGTCGGGGGTTTGAAAAACTGTTTTTT | CASSRGFEKLFF
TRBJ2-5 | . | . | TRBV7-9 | TGTGCCAGCAGCCAGGGGGCGGGACTAGACCAAGAGACCCAGTACTTC | CASSQGAGLDQETQYF
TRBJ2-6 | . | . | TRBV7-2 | TGTGCCAGCAGCTTAGGTGTTACAGCCTCTGGGGCCAACGTCCTGACTTTC | CASSLGVTASGANVLTF
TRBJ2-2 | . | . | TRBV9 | TGTGCCAGCAACCCTTCGGGGAGTGCCGGGGAGCTGTTTTTT | CASNPSGSAGELFF
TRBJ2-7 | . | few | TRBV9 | TGTGCCAGCAGCGTAGGGGGACACTACGAGCAGTACTTC | CASSVGGHYEQYF
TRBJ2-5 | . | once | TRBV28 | TGTGCCAGCAGTCCTGTCGGGGCGATCCAAGAGACCCAGTACTTC | CASSPVGAIQETQYF
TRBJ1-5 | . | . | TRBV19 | TGTGCCAGTAGTATAGACAGGTGGAATCAGCCCCAGCATTTT | CASSIDRWNQPQHF
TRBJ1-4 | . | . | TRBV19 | TGTGCCAGTAGTATGTGGGCGACTAATGAAAAACTGTTTTTT | CASSMWATNEKLFF
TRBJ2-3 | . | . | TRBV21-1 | TGTGCCAGCCCGACTAGCGGGAGGGCAGATACGCAGTATTTT | CASPTSGRADTQYF
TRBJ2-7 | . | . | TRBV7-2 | TGTGCCAGCAGCTTACTCGGACGGTTCTCCTACGAGCAGTACTTC | CASSLLGRFSYEQYF
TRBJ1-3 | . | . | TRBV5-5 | TGTGCCAGCAGCTTTGACACCAATGGAAACACCATATATTTT | CASSFDTNGNTIYF
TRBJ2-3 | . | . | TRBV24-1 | TGTGCCACCAGTGATTTAGATACGCAGTATTTT | CATSDLDTQYF
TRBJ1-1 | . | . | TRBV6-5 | TGTGCCAGCACGCGTTTGGATAGTTACACTGAAGCTTTCTTT | CASTRLDSYTEAFF